The 5 T cell receptor beta chains below were found in one sample sequenced in a study of CD8 T cells in Susac syndrome. Random hexamers served to reverse transcribe roughly 0.45 to 1 ug RNA. Each CDR3 protein is one row after TCRdb ran MiXCR on the immunoSEQ multiplex PCR reads. The table lists around 160,000 distinct CDR3 sequences, around 93% of them singletons. The source material was CD4+ T cells from PBMCs. These receptors all stem from a human donor in good health.

The chain uses TRBV20-1 and TRBJ2-5; 10 bases are shared with TRBD2. The CDR3 consists of 14 residues. V shed 5 bases, J shed 3 bases, and the junction held 6 bases outside the gene matches. CDR1 DFQATT and CDR2 SNEGSKA come from the germline V gene (reference sequence). The DNA for the CDR3 is TGCAGTGCTCCAGGACTAGCGGCCAAAGAGACCCAGTACTTC. Its protein is CSAPGLAAKETQYF.

The V and J genes are TRBV7-9 and TRBJ2-7, with 9 bases aligning to TRBD1. V shed 3 bases, J shed 2 bases, and the junction held 5 bases outside the gene matches. Germline assignment: CDR1 SEHNR and CDR2 FQNEAQ (reference sequence). CDR3 length: 15 residues. The CDR3 sequence: CASSLPGQGAYEQYF. Here the CDR3 DNA reads TGTGCCAGCAGCTTGCCGGGACAGGGCGCCTACGAGCAGTACTTC.

V gene TRBV27 combines with J gene TRBJ2-5; no definite D call. Deletions cut 5 bases from V and 1 base from J, with 14 bases between. This CDR3 has 15 residues. The germline CDR1 and CDR2 sequences are MNHEY and SMNVEV (reference sequence). In DNA, the CDR3 is TGTGCCAGCAGTGGAGACACGTACTTCCAAGAGACCCAGTACTTC. It yields the protein CASSGDTYFQETQYF.

V and J are TRBV2 and TRBJ1-5; D is undetermined. V lost 2 bases and J lost 5, with 7 bases in between. Germline lookup yields CDR1 SNHLY and CDR2 FYNNEI. The CDR3 runs 13 residues. The chain's CDR3 is CASSENSYQPQHF. CDR3 bases: TGTGCCAGCAGTGAAAACTCGTATCAGCCCCAGCATTTT.

This chain connects TRBV3-1 to TRBJ1-2; D gene ambiguous. The CDR3 is made up of 14 amino acids. V was trimmed by 0 bases and J by 7 bases, leaving 12 bases between them. From germline, CDR1 is LGHDT and CDR2 YNNKEL (reference sequence). CDR3 in DNA: TGTGCCAGCAGCCAAGATAATAGGGAGTCTGGCTACACCTTC. It specifies CASSQDNRESGYTF.